This entry describes one T cell receptor (beta chain). Its antigen remains unknown. As for time point: cycle 4 day 1 (C4D1), after more than five weeks of nivolumab. Autologous stem cell transplantation was followed by relapse in every patient, and brentuximab vedotin exposure varied. CDR3 length: 14 amino acids. The V gene lost 4 bases and the J gene lost 1 base, with 5 bases spanning the gap. Germline CDR1 is LNHDA and CDR2 is SQIVND (reference sequence). The data stem from a study of PD-1 blockade in classical Hodgkin lymphoma. Sequenced by immunoSEQ multiplex PCR; TCRdb stores in-frame clones only, minus some. The sample includes roughly 100,000 clones, roughly 90% of them seen just once. Study-level points and caveats: CD4+ TCR diversity, unlike CD8+, climbed significantly by C4D1. Relapsed/refractory patients reportedly had lower baseline diversity than newly diagnosed patients.

The sequence was obtained from a human donor with classical Hodgkin lymphoma. This sample comprised peripheral blood mononuclear cells (PBMCs), obtained before the fourth cycle of nivolumab. V gene TRBV19 combines with J gene TRBJ2-6; D uncertain. CDR3 nucleotides: TGTGCCAGTAGTAAAGGGTCTGGGGCCAACGTCCTGACTTTC. It specifies CASSKGSGANVLTF. The variable domain in full, completed from reference TRBV19 and TRBJ2-6, reads DGGITQSPKYLFRKEGQNVTLSCEQNLNHDAMYWYRQDPGQGLRLIYYSQIVNDFQKGDIAEGYSVSREKKESFPLTVTSAQKNPTAFYLCASSKGSGANVLTFGAGSRLTVL.